One and the same sample provided the 6 T cell receptor beta chains below, sequenced in a study of blood T cells in healthy people across ages. Alongside a J-beta primer mix, a sample-barcoded 5' primer served in a second PCR lasting roughly 6 to 12 cycles. TCRdb used MiXCR to reprocess the 5' RACE reads, holding one entry per CDR3 protein. The sample holds more than 900,000 distinct CDR3 sequences, approximately 25% seen once. Another study also made use of these data, one on T cells of mothers and their children.

The sequenced sample consisted of blood. Receptors were obtained from a girl aged 2-15 years in good health.

In its sample, this clonotype was seen a few times. The rearrangement uses TRBV4-3 and TRBJ2-5; TRBD1 or TRBD2 may be the D gene (5 bases each). Germline V gives CDR1 LGHNA, CDR2 YSLEER. The CDR3 is made up of 15 amino acids. V was shortened by 0 bases and J by 3 bases, with 11 bases between the two germline ends. The CDR3 DNA follows: TGCGCCAGCAGCCAAGATGTCGGGACGGAAGAGACCCAGTACTTC. Residues: CASSQDVGTEETQYF.

The chain carries TRBV3-1 and TRBJ2-4, with 9 bases lining up with TRBD2. CDR3 length equals 16 residues. The J segment lost 6 bases and the V segment lost 5 bases, leaving 11 bases of the junction unmatched. CDR1 is LGHDT, CDR2 YNNKEL, per germline (reference sequence). CDR3: CASSALLSGGLNIQYF. The CDR3 DNA is TGTGCCAGCAGCGCCCTACTAAGCGGGGGGTTAAACATTCAGTACTTC.

This chain uses TRBV5-1 with TRBJ1-1; D ambiguous. The CDR3 runs to 14 residues. Trimming left V 0 bases short and J 3 bases short, with 9 bases between. The germline V gene encodes CDR1 SGHRS and CDR2 YFSETQ. CDR3 bases: TGCGCCAGCAGCTTGGGTGGGGAGGACACTGAAGCTTTCTTT. Protein product: CASSLGGEDTEAFF.

The chain employs TRBV19 and TRBJ2-2; D might be TRBD2 (6 bases). V lost 4 bases and J 2 bases, leaving 11 bases between the germline ends. Germline values: CDR1 LNHDA, CDR2 SQIVND (reference sequence). The CDR3 contains 15 residues. The CDR3 is CASSRTNSNTGELFF. CDR3 bases: TGTGCCAGTAGTAGGACTAATTCTAACACCGGGGAGCTGTTTTTT.

This clonotype was seen only a few times. The J gene is TRBJ2-2, the V gene TRBV7-3; D perhaps matches TRBD1 (5 bases). Germline V gene sequence: CDR1 SGHTA, CDR2 FQGTGA. The CDR3 is made up of 15 amino acids. Trimming pared 4 bases from V and 0 bases from J, leaving 9 bases between. The DNA of the CDR3 is TGTGCCAGCAGCTCCAAGGGGACGAACACCGGGGAGCTGTTTTTT. Encoded protein: CASSSKGTNTGELFF.

This clonotype was observed a few times. The chain joins TRBV7-2 to TRBJ1-6, with a weak D call TRBD1 (5 bases). Per the germline V gene, CDR1 is SGHTA and CDR2 is FQGNSA. Trimming took off 5 bases at V and 10 bases at J, with 15 bases between the two ends. CDR3 length: 14 residues. The CDR3 here is CASSPGVQESPLHF. The CDR3 region has the DNA TGTGCCAGCAGCCCGGGGGTCCAAGAATCACCCCTCCACTTT.